This entry lists 5 T cell receptor beta chains sequenced from one sample in a study of regulatory T cells in long-lasting Graves disease. For TCR beta, libraries came from iRepertoire HTBI primers and Arm-PCR of CDR3 regions. TCRdb re-called the multiplex PCR reads with MiXCR, one entry per CDR3 protein. The sample has hundreds of thousands of distinct CDR3 sequences, approximately 23% seen once. Regarding time point: persistent/refractory GD, antithyroid drugs over 5 years with positive TRAb. Extracted PBMC RNA gave rise to the TCR library. The sample in question was peripheral blood mononuclear cells (PBMCs), obtained when the disease was refractory, from a patient treated with antithyroid drugs. Receptors were obtained from a female donor with Graves disease.

V gene TRBV20-1 combines with J gene TRBJ2-2, with D uncertain. The CDR3 has 14 residues. CDR1 is DFQATT, CDR2 SNEGSKA, per germline (reference sequence). V was cut by 1 base and J by 5 bases, with 11 bases left in between. The CDR3 DNA sequence: TGCAGTGCTAGAGCAAGTCTGGGAACCGGGGAGCTGTTTTTT. Amino acid sequence: CSARASLGTGELFF.

This clonotype was counted only a few times. The chain employs TRBV2 and TRBJ1-3; 12 bases are a match to TRBD1. This CDR3 is 17 amino acids long. CDR1 and CDR2 (germline): SNHLY, FYNNEI. V shed 5 bases and J 0 bases; nucleotides not matched to a gene: 5. The CDR3 here is CASSSGTGGYSGNTIYF. In DNA form, the CDR3 reads TGTGCCAGCAGTTCCGGGACAGGGGGCTACTCTGGAAACACCATATATTTT.

The table lists this clonotype with many counts. V gene TRBV29-1 combines with J gene TRBJ1-1; D is undetermined. Germline loops: CDR1 SQVTM, CDR2 ANQGSEA. The V gene lost 6 bases and the J gene lost 3 bases, with 14 bases spanning the gap. The CDR3 sequence is 13 residues long. The CDR3 sequence is CSVKRSGDTEAFF. The CDR3 region has the DNA TGCAGCGTCAAGCGGAGTGGGGACACTGAAGCTTTCTTT.

The chain employs TRBV3-1 and TRBJ2-2; 9 nucleotides match TRBD2. Unmatched junction bases numbered 10, after V lost 2 bases and J lost 6 bases. Germline values: CDR1 LGHDT, CDR2 YNNKEL (reference sequence). The CDR3 contains 17 residues. The CDR3 loop is CASSQTGTSFYPGELFF. DNA of the CDR3: TGTGCCAGCAGCCAAACCGGGACTAGCTTCTACCCCGGGGAGCTGTTTTTT.

The sample holds many counts of this clonotype. V and J are TRBV7-2 and TRBJ2-5; tentative D call: TRBD2 (5 bases). The germline CDR1 and CDR2 sequences are SGHTA and FQGNSA. Trimming removed 3 bases from V and 5 bases from J, with 22 bases in between. The CDR3 is made up of 17 amino acids. This CDR3 is CASSFNGGPVFGETQYF. CDR3 DNA: TGTGCCAGCAGCTTTAATGGCGGGCCCGTTTTTGGGGAGACCCAGTACTTC.